Listed below are T cell receptor beta chains from one sample, sequenced in a study of blood T cell repertoires in COVID-19. Method: immunoSEQ multiplex PCR; TCRdb's copy keeps in-frame clones and lacks some. The sample has 35,000 to 55,000 clones, 70% to 90% seen once. Sequencing was performed on peripheral blood. These receptors were obtained from a woman between 65 and 79 years old in a cohort sampled during active COVID-19. Each CDR3 is given with its conserved first and last residue. The D gene is left open where the match is weak. Where a row states a size, it is once, few, many or the class of an expanded clone; other rows omit it.

abundance	d_gene	v_gene	j_gene	CDR3aa	CDR3nt
NA	NA	TRBV9	TRBJ2-3	CASSVAAGLPSTQYF	TGTGCCAGCAGCGTAGCTGCGGGACTGCCCAGTACGCAGTATTTT
NA	NA	TRBV19	TRBJ2-1	CASSMASRGGYNEQFF	TGTGCCAGTAGTATGGCGTCCCGGGGAGGCTACAATGAGCAGTTCTTC
NA	NA	TRBV5-6	TRBJ2-1	CASSLAGGSSQFF	TGTGCCAGCAGCTTGGCTGGGGGGAGCAGTCAGTTCTTC
NA	TRBD2	TRBV13	TRBJ2-5	CASSPGLAGAETQYF	TGTGCCAGCAGCCCGGGACTAGCGGGAGCTGAGACCCAGTACTTC
NA	TRBD1	TRBV29-1	TRBJ2-1	CSVPGTGDSYNEQFF	TGCAGCGTTCCCGGGACAGGGGACTCCTACAATGAGCAGTTCTTC
once	NA	TRBV18	TRBJ1-3	CASSPASRAARSGNTIYF	TGTGCCAGCTCACCCGCAAGCAGGGCAGCCCGCTCTGGAAACACCATATATTTT
few	TRBD1	TRBV28	TRBJ2-7	CASSPTGQGSSYEQYF	TGTGCCAGCAGCCCCACAGGACAGGGATCGTCCTACGAGCAGTACTTC
NA	TRBD1	TRBV7-2	TRBJ1-6	CASSLAPTGAYSPLHF	TGTGCCAGCAGCTTAGCCCCGACAGGGGCTTATTCACCCCTCCACTTT
NA	NA	TRBV6-5	TRBJ1-3	CASWTGGSGNTIYF	TGTGCCAGCTGGACCGGGGGCTCTGGAAACACCATATATTTT
NA	NA	TRBV19	TRBJ1-5	CASNSDAGARLGVQNSNQPQHF	TGTGCCAGTAACAGTGACGCAGGGGCCAGGCTGGGGGTCCAGAATAGCAATCAGCCCCAGCATTTT
once	TRBD2	TRBV28	TRBJ2-3	CASSWVWSSFSRTRLTDTQYF	TGTGCCAGCAGTTGGGTGTGGTCTAGTTTCTCCAGGACTAGACTAACAGATACGCAGTATTTT
NA	TRBD1	TRBV11-2	TRBJ2-1	CASRGQGTFNEQFF	TGTGCCAGCAGGGGACAGGGGACTTTCAATGAGCAGTTCTTC
NA	TRBD2	TRBV30	TRBJ2-7	CAWSGSGIYEQYF	TGTGCCTGGAGTGGTAGCGGGATCTACGAGCAGTACTTC
NA	TRBD2	TRBV7-9	TRBJ2-5	CASSSPGGETQYF	TGTGCCAGCAGCTCCCCGGGAGGGGAGACCCAGTACTTC
once	TRBD1	TRBV28	TRBJ1-2	CASSAPSPGQDYGYTF	TGTGCCAGCTCTGCCCCATCACCGGGACAGGATTATGGCTACACCTTC
NA	TRBD2	TRBV9	TRBJ2-1	CASSVDLAGNEQFF	TGTGCCAGCAGCGTAGATCTAGCGGGAAATGAGCAGTTCTTC
NA	TRBD1	TRBV13	TRBJ2-7	CASSLGQAVEQYF	TGTGCCAGCAGCTTGGGACAGGCGGTCGAGCAGTACTTC
NA	NA	TRBV28	TRBJ2-2	CASSLGHQINTGELFF	TGTGCCAGCAGTTTAGGACACCAAATAAACACCGGGGAGCTGTTTTTT
NA	TRBD2	TRBV11-2	TRBJ2-7	CASSLYPGTSNEQYF	TGTGCCAGCAGCTTATACCCCGGGACTAGCAACGAGCAGTACTTC
NA	TRBD1	TRBV5-1	TRBJ1-3	CASSLGDSSGNTIYF	TGCGCCAGCAGCTTGGGGGACAGTTCTGGAAACACCATATATTTT
NA	NA	TRBV11-2	TRBJ2-3	CASSFQRDTQYF	TGTGCCAGCAGCTTCCAGCGAGATACGCAGTATTTT
NA	TRBD1	TRBV28	TRBJ2-7	CASSLGTGIGEQYF	TGTGCCAGCAGTTTAGGGACAGGGATTGGCGAGCAGTACTTC
once	TRBD1	TRBV4-1	TRBJ1-5	CASSPDRDALNQPQHF	TGCGCCAGCAGCCCCGACAGGGATGCATTAAATCAGCCCCAGCATTTT
NA	NA	TRBV7-2	TRBJ2-6	CASSLNSRNVLTF	TGTGCCAGCAGCTTAAATAGCCGGAACGTCCTGACTTTC
NA	TRBD2	TRBV9	TRBJ2-1	CASSVAGGSYNEQFF	TGTGCCAGCAGCGTAGCGGGAGGTTCCTACAATGAGCAGTTCTTC